This T cell receptor beta chain is from a study of T cell changes during pregnancy in multiple sclerosis. This table comes from immunoSEQ multiplex PCR, and its TCRdb copy is limited to in-frame clones, with some not included. The sample holds 74,000 or so clones; around nine tenths are singletons and the top ten take 0.21%. The CDR3 consists of 14 residues. Trimming cost V 0 bases and J 3 bases, with 8 bases left between them. Germline CDR1 and CDR2: SGHNT and YYREEE (reference sequence). The J gene is TRBJ2-3, the V gene TRBV5-4; D is perhaps TRBD2 (6 bases). Sequenced here: CD4+ T cells from peripheral blood mononuclear cells, sampled before pregnancy. This receptor was identified in a female donor with multiple sclerosis, enrolled in a pregnancy study. The CDR3 bases are TGTGCCAGCAGCTTGGATAGCGGAACAGATACGCAGTATTTT. As protein: CASSLDSGTDTQYF.